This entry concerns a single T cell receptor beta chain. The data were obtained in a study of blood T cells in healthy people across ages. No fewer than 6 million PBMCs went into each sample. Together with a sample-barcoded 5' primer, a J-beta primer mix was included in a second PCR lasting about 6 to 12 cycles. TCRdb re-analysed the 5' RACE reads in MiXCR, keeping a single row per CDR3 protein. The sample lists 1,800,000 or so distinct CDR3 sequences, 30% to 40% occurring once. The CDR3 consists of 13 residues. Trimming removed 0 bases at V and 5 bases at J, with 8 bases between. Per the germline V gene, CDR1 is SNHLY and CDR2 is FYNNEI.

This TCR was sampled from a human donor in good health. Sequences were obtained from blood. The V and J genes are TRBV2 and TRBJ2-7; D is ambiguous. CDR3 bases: TGTGCCAGCAGTGAAGCGCTGAGGAACGAGCAGTACTTC. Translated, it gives CASSEALRNEQYF.